The rows below give T cell receptor beta chains drawn from one sample of a study of OX40 agonist ivuxolimab in advanced cancers. Data came from immunoSEQ multiplex PCR; TCRdb stores just in-frame clones and leaves some out. The data show about 72,000 clones, around 91% seen once. Sequences were derived from CD4+ or CD8+ T cells sorted from blood, sampled in a trial of the OX40 agonist ivuxolimab. These receptors all stem from an adult with an advanced solid tumor such as melanoma, head and neck, liver or kidney cancer. The CDR3 runs from the conserved cysteine through the conserved F or W. Fields, in order: J gene, V gene, D gene, clone size, CDR3 DNA, CDR3 protein. A D gene is named only where the DNA matches it firmly. Some rows have no size entry. The others give once, few or many, or a class for an expanded clone.

j_call: TRBJ2-6; v_call: TRBV5-1; d_call: TRBD1; clone_size: NA; cdr3_nt: TGCGCCAGCAGCGTATCCGGGACAGGGGCTGGGGCCAACGTCCTGACTTTC; cdr3_aa: CASSVSGTGAGANVLTF
j_call: TRBJ2-5; v_call: TRBV29-1; d_call: TRBD1; clone_size: NA; cdr3_nt: TGCAGCGCCGGGACAGGGAGAGAGACCCAGTACTTC; cdr3_aa: CSAGTGRETQYF
j_call: TRBJ2-1; v_call: TRBV7-9; d_call: NA; clone_size: NA; cdr3_nt: TGTGCCAGCAGCCTTCGGGGTAGCGGCCACAATGAGCAGTTCTTC; cdr3_aa: CASSLRGSGHNEQFF
j_call: TRBJ1-5; v_call: TRBV2; d_call: NA; clone_size: NA; cdr3_nt: TGTGCCAGCACGTTGGCAGGGACTAATCAGCCCCAGCATTTT; cdr3_aa: CASTLAGTNQPQHF
j_call: TRBJ1-5; v_call: TRBV30; d_call: NA; clone_size: NA; cdr3_nt: TGTGCCTGGAGTGGGACGGACGGGGGCAATCAGCCCCAGCATTTT; cdr3_aa: CAWSGTDGGNQPQHF
j_call: TRBJ2-1; v_call: TRBV6-1; d_call: NA; clone_size: NA; cdr3_nt: TGTGCCAGCAGTGAAAGGGCAGGAGTGGGCAGCTCCTACAATGAGCAGTTCTTC; cdr3_aa: CASSERAGVGSSYNEQFF
j_call: TRBJ2-5; v_call: TRBV27; d_call: NA; clone_size: NA; cdr3_nt: TGTGCCAGCAGTCCCGGACTAGGGGGGGCGGAGACCCAGTACTTC; cdr3_aa: CASSPGLGGAETQYF
j_call: TRBJ1-6; v_call: TRBV19; d_call: NA; clone_size: few; cdr3_nt: TGTGCCAGTAGTATGACCAGGGCTCAAAATTCACCCCTCCACTTT; cdr3_aa: CASSMTRAQNSPLHF
j_call: TRBJ2-3; v_call: TRBV18; d_call: NA; clone_size: NA; cdr3_nt: TGTGCCAGCTCGCCCGGCGAGGGGTGGAACACAGATACGCAGTATTTT; cdr3_aa: CASSPGEGWNTDTQYF
j_call: TRBJ1-5; v_call: TRBV30; d_call: NA; clone_size: NA; cdr3_nt: TGTGCCTGGAAAGCCCGAGTTAGCAATCAGCCCCAGCATTTT; cdr3_aa: CAWKARVSNQPQHF
j_call: TRBJ2-3; v_call: TRBV5-6; d_call: NA; clone_size: NA; cdr3_nt: TGTGCCAGCAGCTTGTGGGCAGATACGCAGTATTTT; cdr3_aa: CASSLWADTQYF
j_call: TRBJ2-3; v_call: TRBV5-1; d_call: NA; clone_size: once; cdr3_nt: TGCGCCAGCAGCTTGGGGTCACAAGATACGCAGTATTTT; cdr3_aa: CASSLGSQDTQYF
j_call: TRBJ1-5; v_call: TRBV30; d_call: NA; clone_size: NA; cdr3_nt: TGTGCCTGGAGTATACAGGGTGCTTGGAACCAGCCCCAGCATTTT; cdr3_aa: CAWSIQGAWNQPQHF
j_call: TRBJ1-2; v_call: TRBV6-5; d_call: TRBD1; clone_size: NA; cdr3_nt: TGTGCCAGCCGGGACAGGGGAGCGGGAGACGGCTACACCTTC; cdr3_aa: CASRDRGAGDGYTF
j_call: TRBJ1-1; v_call: TRBV18; d_call: NA; clone_size: NA; cdr3_nt: TGTGCCAGCTCTGCCACCCCCAGGGTGAACACTGAAGCTTTCTTT; cdr3_aa: CASSATPRVNTEAFF
j_call: TRBJ2-7; v_call: TRBV7-9; d_call: TRBD1; clone_size: NA; cdr3_nt: TGTGCCAGCAGCGTTTGGTCAGGACAGGGGACTAACGAGCAGTACTTC; cdr3_aa: CASSVWSGQGTNEQYF
j_call: TRBJ2-7; v_call: TRBV27; d_call: TRBD1; clone_size: once; cdr3_nt: TGTGCCAGCAGTTTGACAGGGGTCTCCTACGAGCAGTACTTC; cdr3_aa: CASSLTGVSYEQYF
j_call: TRBJ2-7; v_call: TRBV28; d_call: TRBD2; clone_size: NA; cdr3_nt: TGTGCCAGCAGCTTGGGTAGGGCGGGGGGTTCCTACGAGCAGTACTTC; cdr3_aa: CASSLGRAGGSYEQYF
j_call: TRBJ2-1; v_call: TRBV6-6; d_call: TRBD1; clone_size: NA; cdr3_nt: TGTGCCAGCGGGACAGGTCCCTACAATGAGCAGTTCTTC; cdr3_aa: CASGTGPYNEQFF
j_call: TRBJ1-5; v_call: TRBV18; d_call: TRBD1; clone_size: NA; cdr3_nt: TGTGCCAGCTCCCTCGGTCCGGGACAGATCAATCAGCCCCAGCATTTT; cdr3_aa: CASSLGPGQINQPQHF
j_call: TRBJ1-4; v_call: TRBV28; d_call: TRBD1; clone_size: few; cdr3_nt: TGTGCCAGCAGCTCACAGGGGGCGCGAGAAAAACTGTTTTTT; cdr3_aa: CASSSQGAREKLFF
j_call: TRBJ2-3; v_call: TRBV6-5; d_call: NA; clone_size: NA; cdr3_nt: TGTGCCAGCAGTTACGACAATACGCAGTATTTT; cdr3_aa: CASSYDNTQYF
j_call: TRBJ2-7; v_call: TRBV18; d_call: NA; clone_size: NA; cdr3_nt: TGTGCCAGCTCACCGCCGGACACGCCCTACGAGCAGTACTTC; cdr3_aa: CASSPPDTPYEQYF
j_call: TRBJ2-5; v_call: TRBV5-1; d_call: NA; clone_size: NA; cdr3_nt: TGCGCCAGCAGCCGCAGGGTGAACGGGGAGACCCAGTACTTC; cdr3_aa: CASSRRVNGETQYF
j_call: TRBJ1-1; v_call: TRBV10-2; d_call: NA; clone_size: NA; cdr3_nt: TGCGCCAGCAGTGAGTCGCTCATGAAAGCTTTCTTT; cdr3_aa: CASSESLMKAFF
j_call: TRBJ2-4; v_call: TRBV4-1; d_call: TRBD2; clone_size: NA; cdr3_nt: TGCGCCAGCAGCCAAGGCGTCGGGGGGACAAACATTCAGTACTTC; cdr3_aa: CASSQGVGGTNIQYF
j_call: TRBJ2-1; v_call: TRBV9; d_call: TRBD2; clone_size: NA; cdr3_nt: TGTGCCAGCAGCCTCGGGACTAGCGGGAGTACCGAGCAGTTCTTC; cdr3_aa: CASSLGTSGSTEQFF
j_call: TRBJ2-7; v_call: TRBV5-6; d_call: TRBD1; clone_size: NA; cdr3_nt: TGTGCCAGCAGTCAACGGACAGGGGACTACGAGCAGTACTTC; cdr3_aa: CASSQRTGDYEQYF
j_call: TRBJ2-5; v_call: TRBV10-3; d_call: TRBD2; clone_size: NA; cdr3_nt: TGTGCCATCAGTGAGTCGGGGGGGCAAGAGACCCAGTACTTC; cdr3_aa: CAISESGGQETQYF
j_call: TRBJ2-2; v_call: TRBV7-3; d_call: TRBD2; clone_size: NA; cdr3_nt: TGTGCCAGCAGCACTACCAGCGGGAGCACCGGGGAGCTGTTTTTT; cdr3_aa: CASSTTSGSTGELFF
j_call: TRBJ1-4; v_call: TRBV6-1; d_call: NA; clone_size: NA; cdr3_nt: TGTGCCAGCAGTGAACCCTGGTCCCCAACTAATGAAAAACTGTTTTTT; cdr3_aa: CASSEPWSPTNEKLFF
j_call: TRBJ2-7; v_call: TRBV28; d_call: TRBD2; clone_size: NA; cdr3_nt: TGTGCCAGCACCTTGGGGGGGACTAGCGGGAGCTACGAGCAGTACTTC; cdr3_aa: CASTLGGTSGSYEQYF
j_call: TRBJ2-7; v_call: TRBV19; d_call: TRBD2; clone_size: few; cdr3_nt: TGTGCCAGTAGTATCGGTTTGGGTAGCGGGGACTACGAGCAGTACTTC; cdr3_aa: CASSIGLGSGDYEQYF
j_call: TRBJ1-5; v_call: TRBV5-1; d_call: NA; clone_size: NA; cdr3_nt: TGCGCCAGCAGCTTGGATGGCGGCAATCAGCCCCAGCATTTT; cdr3_aa: CASSLDGGNQPQHF
j_call: TRBJ2-1; v_call: TRBV19; d_call: TRBD2; clone_size: once; cdr3_nt: TGTGCCAGTAGTACCCGGGGGGGACTAGCGGGGAACAATGAGCAGTTCTTC; cdr3_aa: CASSTRGGLAGNNEQFF
j_call: TRBJ2-1; v_call: TRBV19; d_call: NA; clone_size: NA; cdr3_nt: TGTGCCAGTAGTATCGGACTGTACAATGAGCAGTTCTTC; cdr3_aa: CASSIGLYNEQFF
j_call: TRBJ1-2; v_call: TRBV6-9; d_call: NA; clone_size: NA; cdr3_nt: TGTGCCAGCAGCCTGATTGACAGCAGCTACACCTTC; cdr3_aa: CASSLIDSSYTF
j_call: TRBJ2-5; v_call: TRBV27; d_call: NA; clone_size: NA; cdr3_nt: TGTGCCAGCAGTTTGTTCCCCGGCAGGGTGAAAGAATCCCAAGAGACCCAGTACTTC; cdr3_aa: CASSLFPGRVKESQETQYF